One and the same sample provided the 32 T cell receptor beta chains below, sequenced in a study of shared clonotypes between healthy human individuals. Generated by immunoSEQ multiplex PCR, the TCRdb table keeps only in-frame clones and is missing some. Among 2 million to 3 million clones listed, roughly 92% were seen once. Input material: naive CD4+ T cells sorted from blood. Stated subset: CD45RA+ positively selected. The receptors shown here come from a young man in good health.

About this clone: A read error may explain this, as a much larger clone is one base away. The chain recombines TRBV7-3 with TRBJ2-5; no definite D call. The DNA end is a closer match to TRBJ2-7, so the J assignment may be wrong. From germline, CDR1 is SGHTA and CDR2 FQGTGA. The CDR3 extends over 11 amino acids. The CDR3 sequence is CASSFSYEQYF. CDR3 bases: TGTGCCAGCAGCTTTTCCTACGAGCAGTACTTC.

In DNA form, the CDR3 reads TGTGCCAGCAAGAGGGGGAGTAGCGGGGGCGGAGATACGCAGTATTTT. It is translated as CASKRGSSGGGDTQYF. This chain joins TRBV11-2 and TRBJ2-3, with 9 bases lining up with TRBD2. The CDR3 length is 16 residues. The junction had 13 bases not matched to a gene; V was cut back by 7 bases and J by 5 bases. The germline V gene encodes CDR1 SGHAT and CDR2 FQNNGV.

The chain recombines TRBV9 with TRBJ2-7; tentatively, D is TRBD2 (5 bases). CDR3 length equals 14 residues. Germline CDR1 is SGDLS and CDR2 is YYNGEE. With 3 bases removed from V and 6 bases from J, the gap between germline ends came to 16 bases. The CDR3 spells CASSAGPEAGEQYF. The CDR3 bases are TGTGCCAGCAGCGCAGGCCCCGAGGCGGGCGAGCAGTACTTC. The full variable domain, rest sourced from reference TRBV9 and TRBJ2-7, is DSGVTQTPKHLITATGQRVTLRCSPRSGDLSVYWYQQSLDQGLQFLIQYYNGEERAKGNILERFSAQQFPDLHSELNLSSLELGDSALYFCASSAGPEAGEQYFGPGTRLTVT.

This clone was observed a single time. Other DNA sequences of this sample code for an identical CDR3. This chain connects TRBV5-1 to TRBJ2-2; D is ambiguous. CDR1 and CDR2 (germline): SGHRS, YFSETQ. Trimming stripped 0 bases from V and 0 bases from J, with 6 bases between. The CDR3 spans 15 residues. CDR3 sequence: CASSLAQTNTGELFF. The DNA of the CDR3 is TGCGCCAGCAGCTTGGCGCAGACGAACACCGGGGAGCTGTTTTTT.

The chain uses TRBV29-1 and TRBJ1-1; D gene ambiguous. Trimming pared 2 bases from V and 1 base from J, leaving 8 bases between. Germline CDR1 and CDR2: SQVTM and ANQGSEA. CDR3 length equals 13 residues. The CDR3 is CSVELSQNTEAFF. The CDR3 nucleotides read TGCAGCGTTGAACTCTCCCAGAACACTGAAGCTTTCTTT.

The V and J genes are TRBV7-2 and TRBJ1-6; no reliable D call. Trimming stripped 1 base from V and 9 bases from J, with 13 bases between. The CDR3 is 15 amino acids. The germline V gene has CDR1 SGHTA and CDR2 FQGNSA. This CDR3 reads CASSLEAQSLSPLHF. The CDR3 coding sequence is TGTGCCAGCAGCTTAGAGGCCCAATCCCTTTCACCCCTCCACTTT. Based on the CDR3 plus reference TRBV7-2 and TRBJ1-6, the full variable domain is GAGVSQSPSNKVTEKGKDVELRCDPISGHTALYWYRQSLGQGLEFLIYFQGNSAPDKSGLPSDRFSAERTGGSVSTLTIQRTQQEDSAVYLCASSLEAQSLSPLHFGNGTRLTVT.

The CDR3 protein is CASSLEGLGRNEQFF. The DNA of the CDR3 is TGTGCCAGCAGCTTAGAGGGACTCGGCCGCAATGAGCAGTTCTTC. The V gene is TRBV11-2, the J gene TRBJ2-1, with a weak D call TRBD2 (6 bases). The CDR3 is made up of 15 amino acids. CDR1 SGHAT and CDR2 FQNNGV come from the germline V gene. V shed 0 bases and J shed 6 bases, with 12 bases lying between them.

The rearrangement uses TRBV2 and TRBJ1-1; no clear D gene. Germline V CDR1 and CDR2: SNHLY, FYNNEI. The CDR3 sequence is 14 residues long. Trimming took 4 bases from V and 4 from J, leaving 13 bases between them. CDR3 in DNA: TGTGCCAGCAGTGCCCCTGGAATAGTCACTGAAGCTTTCTTT. Translated: CASSAPGIVTEAFF.

CDR3 sequence reads: CASSWTSGSREETQYF. The CDR3, as DNA: TGTGCCAGCAGTTGGACTAGCGGGAGTCGGGAGGAGACCCAGTACTTC. The chain is built from TRBV6-5 and TRBJ2-5; 13 bases line up with TRBD2. V shed 4 bases and J 5 bases; nucleotides not matched to a gene: 7. The CDR3 has 16 residues. Looked up from germline, CDR1 is MNHEY and CDR2 is SVGAGI.

The chain carries TRBV6-5 and TRBJ2-1; the D gene could be TRBD1 or TRBD2 (5 bases each). The germline V gene encodes CDR1 MNHEY and CDR2 SVGAGI. V was clipped by 5 bases and J by 9 bases, with 17 bases between them. There are 14 residues in the CDR3. The chain's CDR3 is CASSGTQLLGEQFF. The CDR3 DNA reads TGTGCCAGCAGTGGGACGCAACTCCTGGGTGAGCAGTTCTTC.

In its sample, this clone was seen once. The chain joins TRBV7-2 to TRBJ2-1; D assignment may be TRBD1 or TRBD2 (5 bases each). Germline CDR1 SGHTA, CDR2 FQGNSA. V lost 3 bases and J lost 6, with 12 bases in between. The CDR3 runs 14 residues. The CDR3 coding sequence is TGTGCCAGCAGCTTCAGCGGACAACTCAATGAGCAGTTCTTC. Translating it yields CASSFSGQLNEQFF.

The V call is TRBV7-8, the J call TRBJ1-4; no reliable D call. This CDR3 is 12 amino acids long. Germline V lookup: CDR1 SGHVS, CDR2 FQNEAQ. The V end lost 5 bases, the J end lost 14 bases, and 15 bases lay between the germline ends. The CDR3 here is CASSPIAPGLFF. CDR3 nucleotides: TGTGCCAGCAGCCCCATCGCCCCCGGGCTGTTTTTT.

The rearrangement uses TRBV6-1 and TRBJ2-5, with D possibly TRBD2 on 6 matching bases. The CDR3 has 15 amino acids. Germline CDR1 MNHNS, CDR2 SASEGT. V lost 5 bases to trimming and J lost 5 bases, with 18 bases between them. The CDR3 protein is CASSPLGTLMETQYF. The CDR3 DNA is TGTGCCAGCAGTCCTCTAGGGACTCTAATGGAGACCCAGTACTTC.

With regard to this clone: Other DNA sequences of this sample code for an identical CDR3. The chain uses TRBV5-1 and TRBJ2-2, with D possibly TRBD2 on 6 matching bases. This CDR3 contains 15 residues. Germline V gene lookup returns CDR1 SGHRS and CDR2 YFSETQ. With 0 bases removed from V and 1 base from J, the gap between germline ends came to 7 bases. CDR3 bases: TGCGCCAGCAGCTTGGACGGGAGGAACACCGGGGAGCTGTTTTTT. Translating it yields CASSLDGRNTGELFF.

Comments on this clone: The sample contains more than one DNA sequence encoding this CDR3. Written as DNA, the CDR3 is TGTGCCAGCAGCTTAGGACAGGTATCCTACGAGCAGTACTTC. Translated: CASSLGQVSYEQYF. The gene calls are TRBV7-2 and TRBJ2-7; perhaps TRBD1 as D (6 bases). Trimming shortened V by 1 base and J by 1 base, and 8 bases separated the two germline ends. This CDR3 is built from 14 residues. In germline, CDR1 is SGHTA, CDR2 FQGNSA.

The V and J genes are TRBV19 and TRBJ1-4; D is unclear. V lost 11 bases and J lost 0, with 19 bases in between. This CDR3 contains 16 residues. CDR1 LNHDA and CDR2 SQIVND come from the germline V gene (reference sequence). This CDR3 reads CASEGRRSATNEKLFF. CDR3 nucleotides: TGTGCCTCCGAAGGACGGAGATCTGCAACTAATGAAAAACTGTTTTTT.

The chain combines TRBV9 with TRBJ2-3; 13 nucleotides line up with TRBD2. The CDR3 length is 17 residues. Germline CDR1 is SGDLS and CDR2 is YYNGEE. With 0 bases clipped from V and 2 bases from J, the junction kept 3 bases outside the gene matches. The CDR3 bases are TGTGCCAGCAGCGTAGCTGGACTAGCGGGGGTCACAGATACGCAGTATTTT. Translated: CASSVAGLAGVTDTQYF. The complete variable domain, with remaining parts taken from reference TRBV9 and TRBJ2-3, reads DSGVTQTPKHLITATGQRVTLRCSPRSGDLSVYWYQQSLDQGLQFLIQYYNGEERAKGNILERFSAQQFPDLHSELNLSSLELGDSALYFCASSVAGLAGVTDTQYFGPGTRLTVL.

This clone was recorded once. The chain has TRBV21-1 and TRBJ1-6; TRBD1 is taken as the D call from the table, unchecked against the DNA. TRBV21-1 is a known pseudogene. The CDR3 extends over 13 amino acids. This chain's CDR3 is CASSIPRNSPLHF. The CDR3 DNA sequence: TGTGCCAGCAGCATCCCCAGAAATTCACCCCTCCACTTT.

As for this clone: Other DNA sequences from this sample encode an identical CDR3 as well. The V call is TRBV9, the J call TRBJ2-1; 10 positions agree with TRBD1. CDR3 length equals 16 residues. V shed 0 bases, J shed 3 bases, and the junction held 3 bases outside the gene matches. Per germline, CDR1 SGDLS and CDR2 YYNGEE. The CDR3 protein is CASSVAGQGRYNEQFF. Here the CDR3 DNA reads TGTGCCAGCAGCGTAGCGGGACAGGGGCGCTACAATGAGCAGTTCTTC.

The CDR3 DNA reads as TGTGCCAGTAGTATAGAAGCACTAGCGGGAGGGACGTACCAAGAGACCCAGTACTTC. It yields the protein CASSIEALAGGTYQETQYF. This chain joins TRBV19 and TRBJ2-5; 13 bases map to TRBD2. Per germline, CDR1 LNHDA and CDR2 SQIVND (reference sequence). This CDR3 spans 19 amino acids. The trim removed 0 bases at V and 0 bases at J, leaving 7 bases unmatched.

The rearrangement joins TRBV18 to TRBJ1-5; 7 nucleotides match TRBD1. The CDR3 runs 14 residues. Germline CDR1 KGHSH, CDR2 LQKENI. Trimming at V came to 1 base and at J to 7 bases, leaving 4 bases not matched to a gene. CDR3 coding DNA: TGTGCCAGCTCACCACTGACAGGGCAACAGCCCCAGCATTTT. Its protein product is CASSPLTGQQPQHF.

The rearrangement uses TRBV7-2 and TRBJ2-3; the match to TRBD2 covers 12 bases. Germline V gene lookup returns CDR1 SGHTA and CDR2 FQGNSA. This CDR3 is 19 amino acids long. The trim removed 2 bases at V and 1 base at J, leaving 10 bases unmatched. CDR3 sequence reads: CASSLPLTLAGGRTDTQYF. Written as DNA, the CDR3 is TGTGCCAGCAGCTTACCTCTCACACTAGCGGGAGGACGCACAGATACGCAGTATTTT.

The chain employs TRBV6-1 and TRBJ1-6; 12 positions agree with TRBD1. The CDR3 has 18 amino acids. Germline V gene lookup returns CDR1 MNHNS and CDR2 SASEGT. V dropped 6 bases and J dropped 10; count of bases not matched to a gene: 16. The CDR3 DNA reads as TGTGCCAGCAGCGAAAACGTCCCGGGACAGGGGGCTTGGTCACCCCTCCACTTT. Amino acids: CASSENVPGQGAWSPLHF.

This clone was detected only once. The CDR3 is CASSVGGTGGSEQFF. CDR3 sequence (DNA): TGTGCCAGCAGCGTAGGTGGGACAGGGGGGAGTGAGCAGTTCTTC. This rearrangement joins TRBV9 to TRBJ2-1; TRBD1 matches at 11 bases. In germline, CDR1 is SGDLS, CDR2 YYNGEE. Trimming removed 0 bases from V and 9 bases from J; junction bases left unmatched: 5. This CDR3 contains 15 residues.

Regarding this clone: This same CDR3 is encoded by further DNA sequences in the sample. The rearrangement uses TRBV6-5 and TRBJ1-1; D remains ambiguous. Trimming left V 6 bases short and J 1 base short, with 9 bases between. CDR1 MNHEY and CDR2 SVGAGI come from the germline V gene. This CDR3 spans 13 amino acids. The CDR3 reads CASSRRRNTEAFF. CDR3 nucleotide sequence: TGTGCCAGCAGCCGACGTCGGAACACTGAAGCTTTCTTT.

The chain has TRBV5-4 and TRBJ2-7; D may be TRBD2 (6 bases). Germline CDR1 and CDR2: SGHNT and YYREEE (reference sequence). The CDR3 totals 15 residues. Deletions cut 4 bases from V and 1 base from J, with 15 bases between. CDR3 nucleotide sequence: TGTGCCAGCAGCCAAAACACCGGGGGTTCCTACGAGCAGTACTTC. It codes for CASSQNTGGSYEQYF. The variable domain in full, completed from reference TRBV5-4 and TRBJ2-7, reads ETGVTQSPTHLIKTRGQQVTLRCSSQSGHNTVSWYQQALGQGPQFIFQYYREEENGRGNFPPRFSGLQFPNYSSELNVNALELDDSALYLCASSQNTGGSYEQYFGPGTRLTVT.

The chain links TRBV28 to TRBJ1-5; TRBD1 matches at 9 bases. Germline-derived CDR1 and CDR2 are MDHEN and SYDVKM. V lost 4 bases, J lost 0 bases, and 4 bases stayed unmatched. The CDR3 is made up of 16 amino acids. The DNA for the CDR3 is TGTGCCAGCAGTTCCTGGGACAGGGATAGCAATCAGCCCCAGCATTTT. Protein sequence: CASSSWDRDSNQPQHF.

The genes are TRBV19 and TRBJ1-5, with 8 bases fitting TRBD1. Germline CDR1 LNHDA, CDR2 SQIVND (reference sequence). This CDR3 has 15 amino acids. Losses at the gene ends were 7 bases for V and 4 bases for J; bases not matched to a gene: 9. CDR3 sequence: CASIAAGQGNQPQHF. The CDR3 DNA sequence: TGTGCCAGTATAGCGGCAGGACAGGGTAATCAGCCCCAGCATTTT.

The chain employs TRBV6-1 and TRBJ2-7, with D tentatively TRBD1 (5 bases). Germline values: CDR1 MNHNS, CDR2 SASEGT. V lost 1 base to trimming and J lost 2 bases, with 12 bases between them. The CDR3 is made up of 15 amino acids. This CDR3 reads CASSEEWGSTYEQYF. CDR3 nucleotides: TGTGCCAGCAGTGAAGAGTGGGGCAGCACCTACGAGCAGTACTTC.

The genes are TRBV7-2 and TRBJ2-1; D is ambiguous. This CDR3 region has 14 residues. Per germline, CDR1 SGHTA and CDR2 FQGNSA. V lost 1 base and J lost 4, with 8 bases in between. The chain's CDR3 is CASSLVMGYNEQFF. CDR3 sequence (DNA): TGTGCCAGCAGCTTAGTCATGGGGTACAATGAGCAGTTCTTC.

The rearrangement joins TRBV5-1 to TRBJ2-3; 7 nucleotides match TRBD1. Germline V gene sequence: CDR1 SGHRS, CDR2 YFSETQ. This CDR3 spans 16 amino acids. The junction had 10 bases not matched to a gene; V was cut back by 3 bases and J by 3 bases. This CDR3 is CASSSTGTDRTDTQYF. The CDR3 DNA reads TGCGCCAGCAGCTCCACCGGGACAGATAGGACAGATACGCAGTATTTT.

This clone has only one observation. The rearrangement uses TRBV7-6 and TRBJ2-2, with a weak D call TRBD2 (6 bases). This CDR3 has 18 amino acids. The V gene's germline CDR1 is SGHVS and CDR2 FNYEAQ. Deletions cut 2 bases from V and 5 bases from J, with 21 bases between. The CDR3 sequence is CASSLISSGRSRTGELFF. The CDR3 coding sequence is TGTGCCAGCAGCTTAATTTCGTCGGGGAGGTCTCGGACCGGGGAGCTGTTTTTT. Filled out from reference TRBV7-6 and TRBJ2-2, the complete variable domain reads GAGVSQSPRYKVTKRGQDVALRCDPISGHVSLYWYRQALGQGPEFLTYFNYEAQQDKSGLPNDRFSAERPEGSISTLTIQRTEQRDSAMYRCASSLISSGRSRTGELFFGEGSRLTVL.